This T cell receptor (beta chain) was identified during a study of shared clonotypes between healthy human individuals. From germline, CDR1 is SNHLY and CDR2 FYNNEI. Trimming took 1 base from V and 7 from J, leaving 11 bases between them. The CDR3 runs 14 residues. Several immunoSEQ plates received, in even portions, the genomic DNA of each subset. TCRdb keeps only in-frame clones here, not all; method: immunoSEQ multiplex PCR. The table shows some 2,000,000 clones, with 90% to 97% occurring only once. General observations from the study: Despite large depth, sorted-subset datasets appeared incompletely sequenced. Specimens sampled were limited to blood, with tissue repertoires likely differing. Generally, naive subsets came out with larger estimated richness than memory subsets.

Notes on this clone: The target antigen is unknown. This CDR3 is also generated by other DNA sequences in the sample.

The chain carries TRBV2 and TRBJ1-3; no clear D gene. The clonotype comes from a man between 18 and 29 years old in good health. What was sequenced was naive CD4+ T cells sorted from blood. Sample subset: CD45RA+ positively selected. The CDR3 loop reads CASSEGGLGNTIYF. CDR3 bases: TGTGCCAGCAGTGAAGGAGGATTAGGGAACACCATATATTTT.